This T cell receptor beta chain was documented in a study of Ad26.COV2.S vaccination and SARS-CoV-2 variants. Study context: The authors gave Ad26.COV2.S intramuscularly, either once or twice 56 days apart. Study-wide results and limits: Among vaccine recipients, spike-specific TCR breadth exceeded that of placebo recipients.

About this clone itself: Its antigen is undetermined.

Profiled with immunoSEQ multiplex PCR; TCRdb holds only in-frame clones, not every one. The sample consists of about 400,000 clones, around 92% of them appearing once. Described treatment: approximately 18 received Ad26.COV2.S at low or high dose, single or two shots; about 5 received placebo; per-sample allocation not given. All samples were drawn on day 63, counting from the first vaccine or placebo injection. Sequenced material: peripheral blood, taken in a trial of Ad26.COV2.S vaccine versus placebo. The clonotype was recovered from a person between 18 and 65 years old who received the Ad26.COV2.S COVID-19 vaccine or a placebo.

The CDR3 loop is CASSFSGGSATDTQYF. CDR3 bases: TGTGCCAGCAGCTTTAGCGGGGGGTCCGCCACAGATACGCAGTATTTT. J is TRBJ2-3 and V is TRBV11-2; 10 nucleotides line up with TRBD2. V was clipped by 3 bases and J by 2 bases; unmatched bases: 5. Looked up from germline, CDR1 is SGHAT and CDR2 is FQNNGV. There are 16 residues in the CDR3.